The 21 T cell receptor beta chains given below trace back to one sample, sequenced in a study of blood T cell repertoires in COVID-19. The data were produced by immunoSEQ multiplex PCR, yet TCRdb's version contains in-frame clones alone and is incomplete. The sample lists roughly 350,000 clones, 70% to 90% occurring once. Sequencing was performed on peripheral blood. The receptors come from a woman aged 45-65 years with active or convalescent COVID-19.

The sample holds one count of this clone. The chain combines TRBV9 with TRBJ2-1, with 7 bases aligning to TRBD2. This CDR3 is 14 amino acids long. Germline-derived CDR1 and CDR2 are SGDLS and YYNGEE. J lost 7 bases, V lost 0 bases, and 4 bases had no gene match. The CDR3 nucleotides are TGTGCCAGCAGCGTAGGGGGTAGCGGGAATGAGCAGTTCTTC. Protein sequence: CASSVGGSGNEQFF.

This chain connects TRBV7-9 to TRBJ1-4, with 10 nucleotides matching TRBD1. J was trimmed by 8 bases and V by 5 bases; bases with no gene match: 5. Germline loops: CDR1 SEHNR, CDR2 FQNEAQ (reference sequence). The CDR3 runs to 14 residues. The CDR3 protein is CASSAGTGEEKLFF. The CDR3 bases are TGTGCCAGCAGCGCCGGGACAGGGGAAGAAAAACTGTTTTTT.

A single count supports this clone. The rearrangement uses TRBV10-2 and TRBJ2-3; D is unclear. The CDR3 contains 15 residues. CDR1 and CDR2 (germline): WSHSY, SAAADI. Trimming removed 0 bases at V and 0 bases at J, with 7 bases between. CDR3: CASSESSTSTDTQYF. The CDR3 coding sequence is TGCGCCAGCAGTGAGTCGAGTACTAGCACAGATACGCAGTATTTT.

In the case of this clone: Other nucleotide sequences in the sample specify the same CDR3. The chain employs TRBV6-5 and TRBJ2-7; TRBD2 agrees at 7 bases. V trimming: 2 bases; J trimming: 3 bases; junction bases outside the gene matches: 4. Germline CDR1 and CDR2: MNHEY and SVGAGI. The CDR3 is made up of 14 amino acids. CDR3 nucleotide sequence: TGTGCCAGCAGTTACGGGGGGGGAGACTACGAGCAGTACTTC. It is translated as CASSYGGGDYEQYF.

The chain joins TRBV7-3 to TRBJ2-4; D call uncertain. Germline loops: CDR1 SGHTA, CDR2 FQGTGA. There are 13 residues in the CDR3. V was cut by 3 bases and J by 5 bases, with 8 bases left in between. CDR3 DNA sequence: TGTGCCAGCAGCTTGAACAGCCAAAACATTCAGTACTTC. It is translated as CASSLNSQNIQYF.

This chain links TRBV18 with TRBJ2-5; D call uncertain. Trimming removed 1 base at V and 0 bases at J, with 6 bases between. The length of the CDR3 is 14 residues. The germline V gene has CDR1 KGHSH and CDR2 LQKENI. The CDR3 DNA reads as TGTGCCAGCTCACCACTAGACTACCAAGAGACCCAGTACTTC. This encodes CASSPLDYQETQYF. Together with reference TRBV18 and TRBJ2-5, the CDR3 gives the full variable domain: NAGVMQNPRHLVRRRGQEARLRCSPMKGHSHVYWYRQLPEEGLKFMVYLQKENIIDESGMPKERFSAEFPKEGPSILRIQQVVRGDSAAYFCASSPLDYQETQYFGPGTRLLVL.

For the CDR3, the DNA is TGTGCCATCAGTGAGGGGGCAGGGAACACAGATACGCAGTATTTT. Its translation: CAISEGAGNTDTQYF. V usage is TRBV10-3 and J usage is TRBJ2-3; tentative D call: TRBD1 (5 bases). CDR1 ENHRY and CDR2 SYGVKD come from the germline V gene. The CDR3 has 15 residues. The germline V and J ends were trimmed by 2 bases and 2 bases, with 11 bases remaining between them.

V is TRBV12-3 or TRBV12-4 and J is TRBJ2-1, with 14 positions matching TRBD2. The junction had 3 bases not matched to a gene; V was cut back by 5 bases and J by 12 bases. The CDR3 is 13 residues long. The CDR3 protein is CASSPGTSGRQFF. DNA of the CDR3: TGTGCCAGCAGTCCCGGGACTAGCGGGAGGCAGTTCTTC.

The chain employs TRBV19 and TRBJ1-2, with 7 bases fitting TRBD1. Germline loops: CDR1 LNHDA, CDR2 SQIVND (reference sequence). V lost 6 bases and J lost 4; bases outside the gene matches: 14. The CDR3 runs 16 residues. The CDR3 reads CASSPLDRERSYGYTF. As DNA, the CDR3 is TGTGCCAGTAGCCCTCTTGACAGGGAGAGGAGCTATGGCTACACCTTC.

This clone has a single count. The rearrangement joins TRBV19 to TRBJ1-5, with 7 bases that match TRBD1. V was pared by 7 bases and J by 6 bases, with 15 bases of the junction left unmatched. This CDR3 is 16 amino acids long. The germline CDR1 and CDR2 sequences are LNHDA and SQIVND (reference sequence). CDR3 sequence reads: CASTPLTGRRTQPQHF. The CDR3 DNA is TGTGCCAGTACCCCATTGACAGGGCGCAGGACTCAGCCCCAGCATTTT.

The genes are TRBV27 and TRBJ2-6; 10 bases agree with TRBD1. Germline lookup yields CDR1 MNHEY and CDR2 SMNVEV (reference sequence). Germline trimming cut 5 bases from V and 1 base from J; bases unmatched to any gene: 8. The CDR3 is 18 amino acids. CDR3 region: CASSRKTGGVSGANVLTF. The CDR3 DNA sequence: TGTGCCAGCAGTCGAAAGACAGGGGGCGTTTCTGGGGCCAACGTCCTGACTTTC.

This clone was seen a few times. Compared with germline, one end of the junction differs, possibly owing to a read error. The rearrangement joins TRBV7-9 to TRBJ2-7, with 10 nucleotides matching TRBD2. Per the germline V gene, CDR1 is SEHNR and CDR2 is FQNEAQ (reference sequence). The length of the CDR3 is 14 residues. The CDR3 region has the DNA TGTGCCAGCATCGAATCCGGGACTAGCGACCCTCAGGACTTC. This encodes CASIESGTSDPQDF.

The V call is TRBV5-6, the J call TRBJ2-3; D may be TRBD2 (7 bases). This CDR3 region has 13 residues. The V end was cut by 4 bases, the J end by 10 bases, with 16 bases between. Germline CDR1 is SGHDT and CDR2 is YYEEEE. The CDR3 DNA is TGTGCCAGCAGCGCGGGGGCGGGGAGGGCGCAGTATTTT. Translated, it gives CASSAGAGRAQYF.

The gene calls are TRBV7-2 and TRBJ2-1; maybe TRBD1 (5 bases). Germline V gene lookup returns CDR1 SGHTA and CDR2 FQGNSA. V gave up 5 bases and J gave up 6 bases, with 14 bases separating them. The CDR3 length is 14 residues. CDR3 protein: CASSPNGRANEQFF. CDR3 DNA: TGTGCCAGCAGCCCCAATGGCAGGGCCAATGAGCAGTTCTTC.

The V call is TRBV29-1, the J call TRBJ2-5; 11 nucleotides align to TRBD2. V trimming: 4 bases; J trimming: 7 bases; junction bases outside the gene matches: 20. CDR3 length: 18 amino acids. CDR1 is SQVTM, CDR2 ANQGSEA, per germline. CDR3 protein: CSVGDSRLAGGSMVTQYF. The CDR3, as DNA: TGCAGCGTTGGGGACTCCCGGCTAGCGGGGGGCTCAATGGTGACCCAGTACTTC.

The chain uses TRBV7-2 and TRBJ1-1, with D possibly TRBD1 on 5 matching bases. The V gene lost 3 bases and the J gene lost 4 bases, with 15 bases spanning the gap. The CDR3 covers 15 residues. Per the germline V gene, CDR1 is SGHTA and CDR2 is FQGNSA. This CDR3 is CASSFGRGVSTEAFF. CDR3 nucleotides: TGTGCCAGCAGCTTTGGACGGGGGGTATCCACTGAAGCTTTCTTT.

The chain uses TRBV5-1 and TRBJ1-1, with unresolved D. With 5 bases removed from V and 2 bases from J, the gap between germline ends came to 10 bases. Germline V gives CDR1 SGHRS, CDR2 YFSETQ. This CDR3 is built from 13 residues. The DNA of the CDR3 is TGCGCCAGCAGGGGAGTCGGTAACACTGAAGCTTTCTTT. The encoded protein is CASRGVGNTEAFF.

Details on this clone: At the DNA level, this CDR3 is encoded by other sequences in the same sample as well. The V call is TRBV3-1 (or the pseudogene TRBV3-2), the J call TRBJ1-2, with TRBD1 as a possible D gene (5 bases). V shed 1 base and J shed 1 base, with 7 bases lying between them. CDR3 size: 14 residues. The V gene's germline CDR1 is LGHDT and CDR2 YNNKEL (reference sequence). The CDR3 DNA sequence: TGTGCCAGCAGCCAAGGGCAGGGTAACTATGGCTACACCTTC. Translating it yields CASSQGQGNYGYTF.

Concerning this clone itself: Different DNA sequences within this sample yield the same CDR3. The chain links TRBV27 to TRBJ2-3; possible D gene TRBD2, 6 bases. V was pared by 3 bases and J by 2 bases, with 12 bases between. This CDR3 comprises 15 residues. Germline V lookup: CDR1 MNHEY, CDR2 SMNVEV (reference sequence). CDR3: CASSFLAGPTDTQYF. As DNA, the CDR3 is TGTGCCAGCAGTTTCCTGGCGGGACCCACAGATACGCAGTATTTT.

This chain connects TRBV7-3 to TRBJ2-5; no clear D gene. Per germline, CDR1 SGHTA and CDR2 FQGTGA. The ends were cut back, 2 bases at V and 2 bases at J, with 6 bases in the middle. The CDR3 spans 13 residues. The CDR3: CASSLGLQETQYF. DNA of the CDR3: TGTGCCAGCAGCTTAGGGCTACAAGAGACCCAGTACTTC.

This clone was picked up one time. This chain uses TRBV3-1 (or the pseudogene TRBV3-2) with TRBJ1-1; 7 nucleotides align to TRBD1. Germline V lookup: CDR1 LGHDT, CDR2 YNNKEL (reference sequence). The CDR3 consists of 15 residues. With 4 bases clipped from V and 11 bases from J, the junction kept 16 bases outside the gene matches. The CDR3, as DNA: TGTGCCAGCAGCCGATCAGGGGGGATGGCCGCAAACGCTTTCTTT. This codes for CASSRSGGMAANAFF.